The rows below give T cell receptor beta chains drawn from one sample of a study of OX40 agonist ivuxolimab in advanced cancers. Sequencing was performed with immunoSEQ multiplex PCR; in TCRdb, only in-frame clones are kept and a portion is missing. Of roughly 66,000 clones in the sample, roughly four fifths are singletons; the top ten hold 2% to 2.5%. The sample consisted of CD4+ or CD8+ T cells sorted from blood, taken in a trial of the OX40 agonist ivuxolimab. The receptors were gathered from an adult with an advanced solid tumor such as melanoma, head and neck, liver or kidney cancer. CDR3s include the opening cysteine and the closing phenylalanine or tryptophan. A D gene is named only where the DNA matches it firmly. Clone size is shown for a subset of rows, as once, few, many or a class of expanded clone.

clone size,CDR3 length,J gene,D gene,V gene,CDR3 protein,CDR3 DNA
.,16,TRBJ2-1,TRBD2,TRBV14,CASSQGGTSGANEQFF,TGTGCCAGCAGCCAAGGGGGGACTAGCGGTGCGAATGAGCAGTTCTTC
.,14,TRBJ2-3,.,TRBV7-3,CASSRGPQVDTQYF,TGTGCCAGCAGCCGGGGGCCTCAGGTAGATACGCAGTATTTT
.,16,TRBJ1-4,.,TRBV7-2,CASSSSSSSLPEKLFF,TGTGCCAGCAGCTCGTCCAGCTCCTCTCTTCCCGAAAAACTGTTTTTT
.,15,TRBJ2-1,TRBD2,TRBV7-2,CASSLRTSGYNEQFF,TGTGCCAGCAGCTTACGGACTAGCGGCTACAATGAGCAGTTCTTC
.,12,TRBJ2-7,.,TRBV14,CASSQANYEQYF,TGTGCCAGCAGCCAAGCCAACTACGAGCAGTACTTC
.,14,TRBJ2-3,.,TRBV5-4,CASSHPLVSDTQYF,TGTGCCAGCAGCCATCCCCTGGTCTCAGATACGCAGTATTTT
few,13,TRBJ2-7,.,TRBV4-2,CASSQDWAGEQYF,TGTGCCAGCAGCCAAGATTGGGCGGGGGAGCAGTACTTC
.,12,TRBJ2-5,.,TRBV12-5,CASGGVEETQYF,TGTGCTAGTGGTGGAGTGGAAGAGACCCAGTACTTC
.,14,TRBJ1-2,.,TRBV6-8,CASSSSGANYGYTF,TGTGCCAGCAGTTCATCCGGGGCTAACTATGGCTACACCTTC
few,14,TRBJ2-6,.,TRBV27,CASSLSSGANVLTF,TGTGCCAGCAGTCTAAGCTCTGGGGCCAACGTCCTGACTTTC
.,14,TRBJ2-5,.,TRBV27,CASSLSVRLETQYF,TGTGCCAGCAGTTTATCCGTGAGGCTGGAGACCCAGTACTTC
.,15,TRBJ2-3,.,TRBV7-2,CASSHFGTLTDTQYF,TGTGCCAGCAGCCACTTCGGGACGCTCACAGATACGCAGTATTTT
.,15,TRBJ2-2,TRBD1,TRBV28,CASISGGTNTGELFF,TGTGCCAGCATATCAGGGGGAACGAACACCGGGGAGCTGTTTTTT
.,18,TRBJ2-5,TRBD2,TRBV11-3,CASSLGTSGRFAQETQYF,TGTGCCAGCAGCTTAGGGACTAGCGGGAGGTTCGCCCAAGAGACCCAGTACTTC
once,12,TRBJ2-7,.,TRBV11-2,CASSPNRNEQYF,TGTGCCAGCAGCCCCAACAGGAACGAGCAGTACTTC
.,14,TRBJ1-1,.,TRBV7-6,CASSLYHRGTEAFF,TGTGCCAGCAGCTTATATCATCGGGGAACTGAAGCTTTCTTT
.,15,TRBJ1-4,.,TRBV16,CASSQSALFFEKLFF,TGTGCCAGCAGCCAATCGGCTCTTTTTTTTGAAAAACTGTTTTTT
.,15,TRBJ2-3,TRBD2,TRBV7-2,CASTLRGDSTDTQYF,TGTGCCAGCACCCTCCGGGGGGACAGCACAGATACGCAGTATTTT
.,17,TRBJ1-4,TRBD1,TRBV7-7,CASSLGDRGGQNEKLFF,TGTGCCAGCAGCTTGGGGGACAGGGGAGGCCAAAATGAAAAACTGTTTTTT
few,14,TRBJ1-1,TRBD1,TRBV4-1,CASNPTGKNTEAFF,TGCGCCAGCAACCCGACAGGGAAGAACACTGAAGCTTTCTTT
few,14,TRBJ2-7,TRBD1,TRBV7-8,CASSAREGAYEQYF,TGTGCCAGCAGCGCGCGCGAGGGGGCATACGAGCAGTACTTC
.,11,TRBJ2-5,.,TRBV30,CAWSGQETQYF,TGTGCCTGGAGCGGACAAGAGACCCAGTACTTC
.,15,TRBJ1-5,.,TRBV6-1,CASRPGRRSNQPQHF,TGTGCCAGCAGGCCTGGGCGCCGTAGCAATCAGCCCCAGCATTTT
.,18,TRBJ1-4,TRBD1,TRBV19,CASSIHGTGARANEKLFF,TGTGCCAGTAGTATACACGGGACAGGGGCCAGGGCAAATGAAAAACTGTTTTTT
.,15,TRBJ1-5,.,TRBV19,CASSTPGYSNQPQHF,TGTGCCAGTAGTACCCCAGGGTATAGCAATCAGCCCCAGCATTTT
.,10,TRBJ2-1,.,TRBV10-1,CATPYNEQFF,TGCGCCACCCCATACAATGAGCAGTTCTTC
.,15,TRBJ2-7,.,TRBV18,CASSPPPGSSYEQYF,TGTGCCAGCTCACCACCGCCAGGGAGCTCCTACGAGCAGTACTTC
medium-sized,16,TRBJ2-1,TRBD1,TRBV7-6,CASSFFSGQAYNEQFF,TGTGCCAGCAGCTTCTTCTCGGGACAGGCCTACAATGAGCAGTTCTTC
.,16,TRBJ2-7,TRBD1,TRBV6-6,CASSYDPGTGGNEQYF,TGTGCCAGCAGTTACGACCCCGGGACAGGGGGGAACGAGCAGTACTTC
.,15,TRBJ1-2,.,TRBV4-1,CASSQDAGVGYGYTF,TGTGCCAGCAGCCAAGATGCGGGGGTCGGATATGGCTACACCTTC
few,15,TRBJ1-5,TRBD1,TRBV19,CASSGTADSNQPQHF,TGTGCCAGTAGCGGGACAGCAGATAGCAATCAGCCCCAGCATTTT
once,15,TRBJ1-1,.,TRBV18,CASSPRAGMNTEAFF,TGTGCCAGCTCACCACGGGCGGGCATGAACACTGAAGCTTTCTTT
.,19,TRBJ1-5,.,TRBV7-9,CASSLISGPGRDGNQPQHF,TGTGCCAGCAGCTTAATATCTGGACCGGGGCGAGATGGCAATCAGCCCCAGCATTTT
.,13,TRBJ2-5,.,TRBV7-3,CASSLPPQETQYF,TGTGCCAGCAGCCTCCCCCCCCAGGAGACCCAGTACTTC
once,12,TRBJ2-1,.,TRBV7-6,CASSLDGDEQFF,TGTGCCAGCAGCTTAGACGGCGATGAGCAGTTCTTC
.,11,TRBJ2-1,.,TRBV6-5,CATRVPHEQFF,TGTGCCACACGCGTCCCACACGAGCAGTTCTTC
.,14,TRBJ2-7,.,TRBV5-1,CASSFFESSYEQYF,TGCGCCAGCAGCTTCTTCGAGAGCTCCTACGAGCAGTACTTC
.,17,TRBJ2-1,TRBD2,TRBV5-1,CASSLGLAGGSYNEQFF,TGCGCCAGCAGCTTGGGACTAGCGGGAGGGTCCTACAATGAGCAGTTCTTC
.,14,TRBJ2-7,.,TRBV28,CASNPPGTIYEQYF,TGTGCCAGCAACCCCCCAGGGACCATCTACGAGCAGTACTTC
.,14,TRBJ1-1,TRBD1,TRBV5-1,CASSPAGGVTEAFF,TGCGCCAGCAGTCCAGCAGGGGGCGTCACTGAAGCTTTCTTT
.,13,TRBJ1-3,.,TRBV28,CASLEGVGNTIYF,TGTGCCAGCCTGGAAGGGGTTGGAAACACCATATATTTT
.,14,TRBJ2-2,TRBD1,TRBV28,CASHRGADTGELFF,TGTGCCAGCCACAGGGGCGCGGACACCGGGGAGCTGTTTTTT
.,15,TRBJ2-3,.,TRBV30,CAWSALSGSTDTQYF,TGTGCCTGGAGTGCCCTTAGCGGATCCACAGATACGCAGTATTTT
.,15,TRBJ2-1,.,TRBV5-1,CASSLLGLLENEQFF,TGCGCCAGCAGCTTGTTAGGACTCCTAGAAAATGAGCAGTTCTTC
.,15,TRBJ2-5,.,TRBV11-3,CASSLISGVSETQYF,TGTGCCAGCAGCTTAATCTCGGGAGTAAGCGAGACCCAGTACTTC
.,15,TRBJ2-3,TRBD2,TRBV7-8,CASSRTSGGTDTQYF,TGTGCCAGCAGCCGGACTAGCGGGGGAACAGATACGCAGTATTTT
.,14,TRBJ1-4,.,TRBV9,CASSVGRVGEKLFF,TGTGCCAGCAGCGTAGGGAGGGTTGGAGAAAAACTGTTTTTT
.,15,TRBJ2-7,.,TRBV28,CASGQRRDGSYEQYF,TGTGCCAGCGGACAGCGGCGGGACGGGAGCTACGAGCAGTACTTC
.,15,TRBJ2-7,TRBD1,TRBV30,CAWGKTGVHSYEQYF,TGTGCCTGGGGAAAAACAGGGGTTCATTCCTACGAGCAGTACTTC
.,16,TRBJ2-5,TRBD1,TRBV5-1,CASSLAGGAGGETQYF,TGCGCCAGCAGCTTAGCAGGGGGCGCCGGTGGGGAGACCCAGTACTTC
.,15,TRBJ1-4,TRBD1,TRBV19,CASSTPGQGDEKLFF,TGTGCCAGTAGTACGCCGGGACAGGGAGATGAAAAACTGTTTTTT
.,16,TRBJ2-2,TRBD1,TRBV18,CASSPATGVDTGELFF,TGTGCCAGCTCACCCGCGACAGGGGTCGACACCGGGGAGCTGTTTTTT
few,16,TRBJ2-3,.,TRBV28,CASSLYLAGSTDTQYF,TGTGCCAGCAGTTTATATTTGGCGGGATCCACAGATACGCAGTATTTT
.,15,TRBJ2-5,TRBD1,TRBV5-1,CASSITGQGVETQYF,TGCGCCAGCAGCATAACAGGACAGGGTGTGGAGACCCAGTACTTC
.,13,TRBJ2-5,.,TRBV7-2,CASTLGAQETQYF,TGTGCCAGCACCCTCGGGGCTCAAGAGACCCAGTACTTC
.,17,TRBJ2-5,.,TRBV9,CASSVATHGGAQETQYF,TGTGCCAGCAGCGTAGCTACGCATGGAGGGGCACAAGAGACCCAGTACTTC
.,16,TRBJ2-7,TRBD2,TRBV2,CASSLPGLAARTSADF,TGTGCCAGCAGTTTACCGGGACTAGCGGCCCGCACCTCAGCGGACTTC